This record looks at one T cell receptor beta chain sequence and its context. The data stem from a study of control samples from healthy donors and cancer patients. Measured with immunoSEQ multiplex PCR; TCRdb has only the in-frame clones, and not every one. The sample lists fewer than 90,000 clones, about 90% occurring once. The ends lost 4 bases at V and 5 bases at J; junction bases unmatched: 5. The CDR3 runs to 15 residues. CDR1 is MNHNY, CDR2 SVGAGI, per germline (reference sequence). This chain links TRBV6-6 with TRBJ2-7; 13 bases match TRBD2. Sequences were obtained from PBMCs. The receptor's source is a woman in her fifties or sixties with head and neck cancer. CDR3 sequence: CASSFGLAGVHEQYF. The CDR3 nucleotides read TGTGCCAGCAGTTTCGGACTAGCGGGAGTTCACGAGCAGTACTTC.